The clone carrying this TCR beta chain was found a few times. Its antigen is currently unknown. The data were taken from a study of cytomegalovirus exposure and HLA in healthy donors. Study-wide points: The study designated roughly 150 TCR beta chains cytomegalovirus-associated.

Trimming stripped 8 bases from V and 0 bases from J, with 14 bases between. The germline V gene encodes CDR1 GTSNPN and CDR2 SVGIG (reference sequence). The CDR3 sequence is 14 residues long. Primers: 60 Vbeta forward and 13 Jbeta reverse. Profiled with immunoSEQ multiplex PCR; TCRdb holds only in-frame clones, not every one. The sample has about 150,000 clones, 9.7% seen once. The receptor comes from a man aged 45-65 years in good health and CMV-seronegative. Material for sequencing was PBMCs. The V gene is TRBV30, the J gene TRBJ2-1; D is possibly TRBD2 (5 bases). The CDR3 bases are TGTGCCCTCCCTTTGGGGAGCTCCTACAATGAGCAGTTCTTC. Translation: CALPLGSSYNEQFF. The full variable domain, its missing parts supplied by reference TRBV30 and TRBJ2-1, is SQTIHQWPATLVQPVGSPLSLECTVEGTSNPNLYWYRQAAGRGLQLLFYSVGIGQISSEVPQNLSASRPQDRQFILSSKKLLLSDSGFYLCALPLGSSYNEQFFGPGTRLTVL.